This T cell receptor beta chain came from a study of PD-1 blockade in classical Hodgkin lymphoma. Each patient experienced a relapse that followed autologous stem cell transplantation, and brentuximab vedotin exposure varied. Assay used: immunoSEQ multiplex PCR; TCRdb lists only in-frame clones, some missing. The sample shows 25,000 to 35,000 clones, roughly 70% of them seen only once. Details on this clone: A junction end diverges from the germline sequence, so it may reflect a read error.

The CDR3 is made up of 16 amino acids. Per the germline V gene, CDR1 is MNHEY and CDR2 is SVGAGI. The sample consisted of peripheral blood mononuclear cells (PBMCs), taken before the second cycle of nivolumab. The chain uses TRBV6-5 and TRBJ2-5; D possibly uses TRBD1 or TRBD2 (5 bases each). The sequence was collected from a human donor with classical Hodgkin lymphoma. CDR3 DNA: TGTGCCAGCCGTTATCGGGGCGGCGGTTCCCAAGAGACCCAGTACTTC. The encoded protein is CASRYRGGGSQETQYF.